Reported below is one T cell receptor (beta chain). Its antigen remains unidentified. These data belong to a study of T cells in localized non-small cell lung cancer. General study findings and limits: Multi-region tumor sequencing was not done, so intratumor heterogeneity could not be excluded. A median of about 52 clones ranked among the top 100 in tumor appeared in adjacent lung. Adjacent uninvolved lung had the highest clonality, suggesting focused antigen responses.

Produced via immunoSEQ multiplex PCR; TCRdb's table is partial and in-frame only. The repertoire consists of some 1,900 clones, with 27% occurring once and the leading ten covering around 15%. The source of this sequence is a woman between 40 and 69 years old with stage I lung adenocarcinoma. The material sequenced was lung tumor tissue, taken before any cancer treatment.

Here the CDR3 DNA reads TGTGCCAGCAGTTACGCGGTAGCGGGAGGGCCAGGCCACGAGCAGTACTTC. As protein: CASSYAVAGGPGHEQYF. The chain employs TRBV6-8 and TRBJ2-7; 11 nucleotides agree with TRBD2. V lost 2 bases, J lost 5 bases, and 11 bases stayed unmatched. In germline, CDR1 is MNHGY, CDR2 SAAAGT. The CDR3 spans 17 residues.